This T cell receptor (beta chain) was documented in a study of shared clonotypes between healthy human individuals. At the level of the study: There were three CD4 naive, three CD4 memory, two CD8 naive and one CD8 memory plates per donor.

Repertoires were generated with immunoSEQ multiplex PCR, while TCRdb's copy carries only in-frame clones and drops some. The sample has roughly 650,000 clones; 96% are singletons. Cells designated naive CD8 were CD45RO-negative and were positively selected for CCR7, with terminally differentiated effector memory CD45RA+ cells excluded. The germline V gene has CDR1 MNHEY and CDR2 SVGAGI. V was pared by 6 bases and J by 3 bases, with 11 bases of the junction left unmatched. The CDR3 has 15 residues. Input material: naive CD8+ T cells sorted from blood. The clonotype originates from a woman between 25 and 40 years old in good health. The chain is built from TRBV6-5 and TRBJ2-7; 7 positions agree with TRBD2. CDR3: CASSPPGEGSYEQYF. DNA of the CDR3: TGTGCCAGCAGCCCCCCTGGGGAGGGGAGCTACGAGCAGTACTTC.